The 20 T cell receptor beta chains reported below all come from one sample, sequenced in a study of tumor and adjacent non-tumor tissue in lung cancer. The library came from three nested PCR rounds adapted from ARM-PCR protocols. TCRdb fed the multiplex PCR reads into MiXCR, producing one record per CDR3 protein. The data show some 71,000 distinct CDR3 sequences, roughly 72% seen once. No cell sorting was done before RNA was extracted from the tissue. Specimen: lung tumor tissue. The receptor source for this set is a woman in her thirties or forties with non-small cell lung cancer.

In its sample, this clonotype was seen once. A read error may produce the germline difference seen at one junction end. The V and J genes are TRBV11-2 and TRBJ2-7; TRBD1 might be the D (5 bases). The CDR3 sequence is 12 residues long. CDR1 and CDR2 (germline): SGHAT, FQNNGV. CDR3: CANSLGASSQSF. CDR3 DNA sequence: TGTGCCAACAGCTTAGGGGCAAGTAGTCAGAGCTTC.

The chain carries TRBV6-1 and TRBJ2-3, with D uncertain. This CDR3 is built from 13 residues. Germline V lookup: CDR1 MNHNS, CDR2 SASEGT. V lost 2 bases, J lost 6 bases, and 9 bases lay in between. This chain's CDR3 is CASSEPPPDTQYF. The CDR3 DNA sequence: TGTGCCAGCAGTGAACCGCCTCCGGATACGCAGTATTTT.

As to this clonotype: Its ends do not fully match the called genes, so a read error is possible. This chain joins TRBV6-5 and TRBJ1-3, with TRBD1 as a possible D gene (5 bases). The germline CDR1 and CDR2 sequences are MNHEY and SVGAGI. The CDR3 is made up of 16 amino acids. CDR3 coding DNA: TGTGCCAGCGGTTACCCTCAGGGTCCCTCTGGAAACACCATATATTTT. It codes for CASGYPQGPSGNTIYF.

The J gene is TRBJ1-5, the V gene TRBV7-8; D not resolved. The V end lost 9 bases, the J end lost 2 bases, and 14 bases lay between the germline ends. Germline lookup yields CDR1 SGHVS and CDR2 FQNEAQ. The CDR3 is 14 amino acids. The CDR3 sequence: CASRLAAGNQPQHF. The DNA of the CDR3 is TGTGCCAGTCGCTTAGCGGCGGGCAATCAGCCCCAGCATTTT.

Points on this clonotype: The junction departs from germline at one end; a sequencing error may be responsible. The V call is TRBV11-2, the J call TRBJ2-1; D is possibly TRBD2 (6 bases). This CDR3 region has 15 residues. From germline, CDR1 is SGHAT and CDR2 FQNNGV. CDR3 sequence (DNA): TGTGCCAGCTGCTTAGAACCCAGCGGAGGGATTGAGCAGTTCTTC. Its translation is CASCLEPSGGIEQFF.

The chain uses TRBV7-6 and TRBJ2-3; 12 bases are shared with TRBD2. Germline trimming cut 8 bases from V and 6 bases from J; bases unmatched to any gene: 18. Germline V gene data show CDR1 as SGHVS and CDR2 as FNYEAQ. This CDR3 is 18 amino acids long. CDR3 sequence: CASGMKAQGLAGVDTQYF. The CDR3, as DNA: TGTGCCAGCGGGATGAAAGCCCAGGGACTAGCGGGCGTCGATACGCAGTATTTT.

The rearrangement joins TRBV10-3 to TRBJ2-1, with 11 nucleotides matching TRBD2. The CDR3 has 14 residues. CDR1 and CDR2 (germline): ENHRY, SYGVKD. The V segment lost 11 bases and the J segment 11 bases; nucleotides outside the gene matches: 14. The DNA of the CDR3 is TGTGCCGCCAGAGTAGCGGGAGGGCCAGGTAAGCAGTTCTTC. Translating it yields CAARVAGGPGKQFF.

Details on this clonotype: Since the CDR3 does not end with the conserved phenylalanine or tryptophan, this likely comes from a read error. The chain combines TRBV6-2 or TRBV6-3 with TRBJ2-7; D unclear. Looked up from germline, CDR1 is MNHEY and CDR2 is SVGEGT. V was pared by 8 bases and J by 3 bases, with 20 bases between. The CDR3 sequence is 15 residues long. CDR3 residues: CASLSAARRSYEQYY. Written as DNA, the CDR3 is TGTGCCAGCCTGTCGGCGGCGAGGCGAAGCTACGAGCAGTACTAC.

This clonotype was counted once. Lacking the conserved final phenylalanine or tryptophan, this CDR3 likely reflects a read error. This chain uses TRBV6-5 with TRBJ2-1, with unresolved D. Trimming shortened V by 6 bases and J by 3 bases, and 12 bases separated the two germline ends. CDR1 and CDR2 (germline): MNHEY, SVGAGI. This CDR3 has 14 amino acids. Here the CDR3 DNA reads TGTGCCAGCAGCGGGCACGGAAACTACAATGAGCAGTTCTCC. Translation gives CASSGHGNYNEQFS.

Comment on this clonotype: The junction and the germline gene differ at one end; a read error may be behind it. This chain links TRBV5-1 with TRBJ2-5; 8 positions match TRBD2. This CDR3 contains 15 residues. Germline V lookup: CDR1 SGHRS, CDR2 YFSETQ. CDR3 in amino acids: CASSSNGGATATQYF. CDR3 nucleotides: TGTGCCAGCAGCTCTAACGGGGGGGCCACGGCGACCCAGTACTTC.

A note on this clonotype: The CDR3 carries no conserved terminal phenylalanine or tryptophan, so it likely arises from a read error. This sequence joins TRBV6-1 and TRBJ2-5, with 8 bases that match TRBD1. Germline CDR1 and CDR2: MNHNS and SASEGT. The CDR3 covers 15 residues. Losses at the gene ends were 6 bases for V and 5 bases for J; bases not matched to a gene: 11. The CDR3 DNA follows: TGTGCCAGCAGGGCCCTTACAGGGGGGCGGGAGACCCAGTACGTC. It translates to CASRALTGGRETQYV.

This rearrangement joins TRBV6-1 to TRBJ1-5, with D hard to call. CDR1 is MNHNS and CDR2 is SASEGT in the germline V gene. Between the trimmed V and J ends, which lost 8 bases and 3 bases, there was a span of 14 bases. The CDR3 length is 14 residues. The CDR3 coding sequence is TGTGCCAGCGATGAGGCGCCTATCAATCAGCCCCAGCATTTT. It is translated as CASDEAPINQPQHF.

This rearrangement joins TRBV5-1 to TRBJ2-7; D ambiguous. CDR3 length: 15 residues. Germline CDR1 reads SGHRS; CDR2 reads YFSETQ. The V gene lost 8 bases and the J gene lost 6 bases, with 24 bases spanning the gap. CDR3: CASSPRSDNASEQYF. The CDR3, as DNA: TGCGCCAGTAGCCCCCGATCCGACAACGCGAGCGAGCAGTACTTC.

Worth noting for this clonotype: Mismatch with germline at one junction end may stem from a read error. This chain joins TRBV2 and TRBJ2-3; 9 nucleotides align to TRBD2. Looked up from germline, CDR1 is SNHLY and CDR2 is FYNNEI. This CDR3 is built from 18 residues. The DNA for the CDR3 is TGTGCCAGAAGTGAAAGGCCGGGACTAGCTGGAGGGAAGGATACGCAGTATTTT. Protein: CARSERPGLAGGKDTQYF. The full variable domain, rest sourced from reference TRBV2 and TRBJ2-3, is EPEVTQTPSHQVTQMGQEVILRCVPISNHLYFYWYRQILGQKVEFLVSFYNNEISEKSEIFDDQFSVERPDGSNFTLKIRSTKLEDSAMYFCARSERPGLAGGKDTQYFGPGTRLTVL.

Here the CDR3 reads CASSDRLAVVETQYF. CDR3 coding DNA: TGTGCCAGCAGCGATAGGCTGGCAGTGGTGGAGACCCAGTACTTC. V is TRBV28 and J is TRBJ2-5; D is unclear. Germline assignment: CDR1 MDHEN and CDR2 SYDVKM. This CDR3 has 15 amino acids. Trimming pared 6 bases from V and 5 bases from J, leaving 19 bases between.

V usage is TRBV29-1 and J usage is TRBJ2-5; D unresolved. Germline V CDR1 and CDR2: SQVTM, ANQGSEA. This CDR3 region has 15 residues. V was clipped by 4 bases and J by 4 bases, with 19 bases between them. CDR3 loop: CSVVGEAMIGETQYF. CDR3 DNA sequence: TGCAGCGTTGTCGGCGAGGCGATGATCGGAGAGACCCAGTACTTC. Drawing the rest from reference TRBV29-1 and TRBJ2-5, the complete variable domain is SAVISQKPSRDICQRGTSLTIQCQVDSQVTMMFWYRQQPGQSLTLIATANQGSEATYESGFVIDKFPISRPNLTFSTLTVSNMSPEDSSIYLCSVVGEAMIGETQYFGPGTRLLVL.

Of note for this clonotype: The missing conserved phenylalanine or tryptophan at the end of this CDR3 makes a read error likely. Because the CDR3's place on the DNA is in doubt, the DNA is left out and the CDR3 is given as listed by TCRdb. V is TRBV5-5 and J is TRBJ1-1. Germline V gene lookup returns CDR1 SGHKS and CDR2 YYEKEE (reference sequence). The CDR3 extends over 16 residues, inclusive of both ends. CDR3 sequence: CASSLSLGDSGTEAFL.

This clonotype is medium-sized. The chain couples TRBV6-6 to TRBJ2-3; tentative D call: TRBD2 (5 bases). Per the germline V gene, CDR1 is MNHNY and CDR2 is SVGAGI (reference sequence). CDR3 length: 13 amino acids. V dropped 7 bases and J dropped 5 bases, with 13 bases sitting between them. Here the CDR3 reads CASKDVSGDTQYF. CDR3 coding DNA: TGTGCCAGCAAGGACGTGAGCGGAGATACGCAGTATTTT.

A single count supports this clonotype. This may be a read error: a much more frequent sequence differs by one nucleotide. The V and J genes are TRBV28 and TRBJ2-7; 10 nucleotides match TRBD2. From germline, CDR1 is MDHEN and CDR2 SYDVKM. The CDR3 runs 16 residues. This CDR3 is CASSLMASGSLGEHYF. Here the CDR3 DNA reads TGTGCCAGCAGTTTGATGGCTAGCGGGAGTCTAGGCGAGCATTACTTC.

This rearrangement joins TRBV11-2 to TRBJ2-7; 8 bases map to TRBD1. Trimming at V came to 6 bases and at J to 3 bases, leaving 7 bases not matched to a gene. The CDR3 has 14 residues. Germline CDR1 SGHAT, CDR2 FQNNGV. The CDR3 protein is CASSPGQEVYEQYF. The CDR3 region has the DNA TGTGCCAGCAGTCCGGGACAGGAGGTCTACGAGCAGTACTTC.